This TCR beta chain comes out of a study of T cells in Graves' hyperthyroidism and ophthalmopathy. There are many counts of this clonotype. Amplification of TCR beta CDR3 regions was performed using RNA transcripts as template. The HTBI set primed first-round TCR CDR3 RT-PCR. Via MiXCR, TCRdb re-called the multiplex PCR reads, giving one row per CDR3 protein. The table has fewer than 600,000 distinct CDR3 sequences, around 15% seen once. Stable Graves' hyperthyroidism denoted no ophthalmopathy progression over 18 months. Thyroid ultrasound and orbital computed tomography, with clinical symptoms and serum thyroxine and TRAb, informed diagnoses. Fresh peripheral blood, approximately 10 ml, was the source of the PBMCs. The sequenced sample was blood. The sequence was obtained from a woman aged 18-35 years with Graves' hyperthyroidism.

CDR3 sequence (DNA): TGTGCCAGCAGCTTAACGCAGAACACCGGGGAGCTGTTTTTT. Translating gives CASSLTQNTGELFF. The chain is built from TRBV7-3 and TRBJ2-2; no firm D call. The V gene's germline CDR1 is SGHTA and CDR2 FQGTGA. V lost 0 bases and J lost 1, with 3 bases in between. The CDR3 is made up of 14 amino acids. Combining the CDR3 with reference TRBV7-3 and TRBJ2-2 gives the whole variable domain GAGVSQTPSNKVTEKGKYVELRCDPISGHTALYWYRQSLGQGPEFLIYFQGTGAADDSGLPNDRFFAVRPEGSVSTLKIQRTERGDSAVYLCASSLTQNTGELFFGEGSRLTVL.